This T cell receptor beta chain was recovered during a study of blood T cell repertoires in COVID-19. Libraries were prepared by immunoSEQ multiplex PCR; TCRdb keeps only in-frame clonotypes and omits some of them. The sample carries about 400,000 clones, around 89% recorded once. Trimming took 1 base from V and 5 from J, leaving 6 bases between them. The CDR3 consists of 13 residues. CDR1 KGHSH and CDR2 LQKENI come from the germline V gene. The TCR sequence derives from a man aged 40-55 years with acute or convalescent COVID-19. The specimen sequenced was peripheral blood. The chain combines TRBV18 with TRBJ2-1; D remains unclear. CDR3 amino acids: CASSPLYNNEQFF. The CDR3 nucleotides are TGTGCCAGCTCACCACTTTATAACAATGAGCAGTTCTTC.